The 4 T cell receptor beta chains given below trace back to one sample, sequenced in a study of blood T cell repertoires in COVID-19. This table comes from immunoSEQ multiplex PCR, and its TCRdb copy is limited to in-frame clones, with some not included. The sample contains 52,000 or so clones, roughly 87% of which appear only once. Sample: peripheral blood. The receptors were gathered from a man aged 35 to 55 with COVID-19, enrolled during active disease.

The chain combines TRBV24-1 with TRBJ2-2; the D gene is possibly TRBD1 (6 bases). Germline V gene lookup returns CDR1 KGHDR and CDR2 SFDVKD. V was cut by 7 bases and J by 1 base, with 9 bases left in between. This CDR3 has 14 residues. DNA for the CDR3: TGTGCCACCAGCAGGGGCCTGAACACCGGGGAGCTGTTTTTT. Translation gives CATSRGLNTGELFF.

This chain links TRBV29-1 with TRBJ2-5, with a tentative D call TRBD1 (6 bases). CDR1 SQVTM and CDR2 ANQGSEA come from the germline V gene. Trimming removed 6 bases from V and 4 bases from J, with 24 bases in between. The CDR3 runs 16 residues. The CDR3 region has the DNA TGCAGCGTCGTAGGGACCCCCTTAACAGGGTTAGAGACCCAGTACTTC. It specifies CSVVGTPLTGLETQYF.

The chain combines TRBV4-2 with TRBJ2-7; a weak D match, TRBD2 (7 bases). Deletions cut 1 base from V and 1 base from J, with 17 bases between. Germline loops: CDR1 LGHNA, CDR2 YNFKEQ. The length of the CDR3 is 17 residues. For the CDR3, the DNA is TGTGCCAGCAGCCAAGGAAACGGGGGGCCCTCTTCCTACGAGCAGTACTTC. As protein: CASSQGNGGPSSYEQYF.

CDR3 coding DNA: TGTGCCAGCAGCAAAGCTAGCGGGAGGGCCGAAAGCTCCTACGAGCAGTACTTC. Translated, it gives CASSKASGRAESSYEQYF. The chain uses TRBV21-1 and TRBJ2-7; the table's TRBD2 call for D was not verified on the DNA. TRBV21-1 has pseudogene status. The length of the CDR3 is 18 residues.